This T cell receptor beta chain was documented in a study of regulatory T cells in long-lasting Graves disease. Time point given: persistent/refractory GD, antithyroid drugs over 5 years with positive TRAb. With RNA extracted from PBMCs as input, the TCR library was made. TCR beta libraries were built with iRepertoire HTBI primers and Arm-PCR of CDR3 regions. TCRdb passed the multiplex PCR reads through MiXCR, listing each CDR3 protein once. The sample includes 300,000 or so distinct CDR3 sequences, around 20% of them seen just once. In germline, CDR1 is SGHRS, CDR2 YFSETQ. V lost 1 base to trimming and J lost 1 base, with 11 bases between them. This CDR3 is built from 15 residues. This clonotype has more than one count but fewer than ten. Its matching antigen is unknown. Study findings and constraints: Sample size was small, which may have lowered accuracy. Persistent disease preferred TRBV28, TRBJ1-2 and TRBJ2-5; new disease, TRBV20-1 and TRBJ2-1. Public clonotype sharing was higher in persistent than newly diagnosed patients. For persistent Graves' patients, TCR diversity was lower than for newly diagnosed ones.

The source was peripheral blood mononuclear cells (PBMCs), collected when the disease was refractory, from a patient treated with antithyroid drugs. This TCR was sampled from a female donor with Graves disease. The chain uses TRBV5-1 and TRBJ1-1; D call uncertain. The DNA of the CDR3 is TGCGCCAGCAGCTTGTGGTGGGGTCGGAACACTGAAGCTTTCTTT. It encodes CASSLWWGRNTEAFF.